This TCR beta chain came from a study of a mutant IDH1 vaccine in newly diagnosed glioma. Across the study: Vaccines were first given 4-6 weeks after radiotherapy alone, or with temozolomide cycles. Antecedent treatment encompassed radiotherapy, temozolomide, or their combination; the majority received both.

Time point indicated: week 5, during vaccination. The investigators gave 300 ug of mutant IDH1 20-mer peptide in each vaccine dose, together with topical imiquimod. Measured with immunoSEQ multiplex PCR; TCRdb has only the in-frame clones, and not every one. Of 30,000 to 40,000 clones in the sample, about 56% were seen once. V gave up 4 bases and J gave up 7 bases, with 14 bases separating them. The V gene's germline CDR1 is SGHNT and CDR2 YYREEE (reference sequence). The CDR3 sequence is 14 residues long. Regarding this clone: Its antigen is currently unknown.

The origin of this receptor is a woman younger than 35 with glioma. The J gene is TRBJ1-4, the V gene TRBV5-4; TRBD1 might be the D (6 bases). The sequenced sample was PBMCs, obtained from a glioma patient whose treatment included an IDH1 peptide vaccine. In DNA, the CDR3 is TGTGCCAGCAGCAAGGACAGATCGGGTGAAAAACTGTTTTTT. It is translated as CASSKDRSGEKLFF. The full variable domain, rest sourced from reference TRBV5-4 and TRBJ1-4, is ETGVTQSPTHLIKTRGQQVTLRCSSQSGHNTVSWYQQALGQGPQFIFQYYREEENGRGNFPPRFSGLQFPNYSSELNVNALELDDSALYLCASSKDRSGEKLFFGSGTQLSVL.